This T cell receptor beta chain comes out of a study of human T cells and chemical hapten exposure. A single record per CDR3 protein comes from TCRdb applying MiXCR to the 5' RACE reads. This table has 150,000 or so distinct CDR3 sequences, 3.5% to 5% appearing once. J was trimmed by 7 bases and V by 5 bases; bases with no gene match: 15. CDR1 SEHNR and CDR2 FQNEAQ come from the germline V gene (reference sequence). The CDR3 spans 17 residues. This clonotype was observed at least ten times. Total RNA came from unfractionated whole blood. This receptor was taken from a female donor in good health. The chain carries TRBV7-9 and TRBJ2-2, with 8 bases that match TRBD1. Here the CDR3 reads CASSPKGGQAIFGELFF. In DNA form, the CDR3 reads TGTGCCAGCAGCCCCAAAGGGGGACAGGCAATTTTCGGGGAGCTGTTTTTT.